These 4 T cell receptor beta chains share one sample of origin, sequenced in a study of beta chain features in type 1 diabetes (dated by TCRdb to 2016 to 2019). The method was the immunoSEQ multiplex PCR assay. All of the isolated RNA was reverse transcribed with the High Capacity cDNA Reverse Transcription Kit, so expressed TCRB transcripts were sequenced. TCRdb limited this immuneACCESS table to in-frame rearrangements with V and J called. A share of clones is missing; checked studies link under half to unresolved V genes, and the rest is unexplained. For this sample the table gives 120,000 to 150,000 clones, of which about 50% were detected only once. The top ten clones comprise 0.35% to 0.45% of the sample. Sequenced sample: Tregs from blood. The sample's cell subset or site, from its label and the paper: regulatory CD4+ T cells. The receptor set was obtained from a man aged 18 to 30 in good health.

This chain uses TRBV2 with TRBJ1-2; 12 bases map to TRBD1. This CDR3 has 15 residues. With 5 bases clipped from V and 4 bases from J, the junction kept 5 bases outside the gene matches. The V gene's germline CDR1 is SNHLY and CDR2 FYNNEI. CDR3 loop: CASSPGTGGSYGYTF. The DNA of the CDR3 is TGTGCCAGCAGTCCCGGGACAGGGGGCAGCTATGGCTACACCTTC.

The V and J genes are TRBV19 and TRBJ2-2; 8 bases match TRBD2. This CDR3 comprises 16 residues. V shed 6 bases, J shed 2 bases, and the junction held 8 bases outside the gene matches. Germline V gives CDR1 LNHDA, CDR2 SQIVND (reference sequence). This CDR3 reads CASRISGSGNTGELFF. The CDR3 DNA sequence: TGTGCCAGTAGAATCAGCGGGAGTGGAAACACCGGGGAGCTGTTTTTT.

This clone was found a few times. This rearrangement joins TRBV6-1 to TRBJ1-5; 7 bases match TRBD1. Germline-derived CDR1 and CDR2 are MNHNS and SASEGT. The trim removed 7 bases at V and 6 bases at J, leaving 12 bases unmatched. The CDR3 loop spans 15 amino acids. CDR3 in amino acids: CASTRVGGTGQPQHF. The CDR3 DNA reads as TGTGCCAGCACTAGGGTAGGGGGCACCGGTCAGCCCCAGCATTTT.

The V call is TRBV7-2, the J call TRBJ2-3, with D hard to call. Trimming stripped 2 bases from V and 1 base from J, with 7 bases between. The CDR3 spans 14 residues. In germline, CDR1 is SGHTA, CDR2 FQGNSA. The CDR3 sequence is CASSLQTGTDTQYF. The CDR3 bases are TGTGCCAGCAGCTTACAAACAGGCACAGATACGCAGTATTTT.